This T cell receptor beta chain was sequenced in a study of shared clonotypes between healthy human individuals. Germline CDR1 reads SGHNT; CDR2 reads YYREEE (reference sequence). Trimming stripped 3 bases from V and 5 bases from J, with 17 bases between. The CDR3 runs to 15 residues. Investigators spread the genomic DNA of each subset evenly over several immunoSEQ plates. TCRdb's copy holds only in-frame clones and misses some; the assay was immunoSEQ multiplex PCR. The sample carries around 88,000 clones, almost 70% recorded once. Material for sequencing was memory CD8+ T cells sorted from blood. Subset: CD45RO+ cells pooled with CCR7-negative TemRA cells. The sequence was obtained from a man aged 25 to 40 in good health. The chain has TRBV5-4 and TRBJ1-2; D call uncertain. The CDR3 protein is CASSSLELGRYGYTF. In DNA, the CDR3 is TGTGCCAGCAGCTCCCTCGAATTAGGTCGGTATGGCTACACCTTC.